This T cell receptor (beta chain) appears in the sequencing data of a study of shared clonotypes between healthy human individuals (dated by TCRdb to 2018 to 2021). For the wider study: Two women and a few men aged 18 to 49 years were included in the cohort. For each donor, CD4 naive and CD4 memory were each given three plates, CD8 naive was given two plates, and CD8 memory was given one plate. Blood TCR repertoires of a handful of healthy adults were deeply sequenced to estimate repertoire size and the extent of clonotype sharing between individuals. Libraries were prepared and TCR repertoires were sequenced by different laboratories using diverse techniques, in order to increase sequencing depth and limit assay-specific biases. Between about 0.9 and 8.9 billion PBMCs per donor were obtained by leukapheresis. Summary of the overall study and its limitations: Incomplete sequencing was indicated by rarefaction of sorted-subset datasets, despite the large sequencing depth. When a few donors were compared, the shared fraction of clonotypes was about 5.5% for naive CD4, 3% to 4% for naive CD8, 2.3% for memory CD4, and less than 0.45% for memory CD8. Compared with non-shared clonotypes, the clonotypes found in all four sorted-subset donors had higher generation probabilities. The small number of donors limited the genetic and exposure-history diversity represented. Pairwise subsampling indicated that sequencing depth was expected to affect the degree of clonotype sharing among donors. Sampling was restricted to blood, and TCR repertoires in tissues likely differ from the TCR repertoires found in blood. Larger estimated clonotype richness was generally found for naive subsets than for memory subsets.

The donors were healthy, HIV-negative adults with no recently reported acute infections or vaccinations. All donors were Caucasian adults living in Nashville, Tennessee, USA. CD4+ T cells were enriched by magnetic negative selection, after which naive cells were positively selected on CD45RA and the negative fraction was taken as the memory subset. Blood was collected by leukapheresis, and PBMCs were isolated by Ficoll-Histopaque density gradient centrifugation and then cryopreserved in liquid nitrogen vapor phase. Analytical flow cytometry was used to check the purity and quantity of each magnetically sorted T cell population. Genomic DNA was isolated from every sorted fraction and measured by UV absorbance on a Nanodrop 2000c. Using the deep immunoSEQ assay, TCR CDR3 regions were amplified from genomic DNA by multiplex PCR. Extracted genomic DNA from each cell subset was distributed evenly across all wells of several immunoSEQ 96-well plates, and each plate was treated as a replicate. For sorted subsets, each replicate PCR was loaded with roughly 190 ng genomic DNA, equivalent to roughly 30,000 T cell genomes. Purified libraries were quantified with a Qubit 3.0 fluorometer, sized on a Bioanalyzer 2100, and re-quantified with the KAPA Library Quantification kit. A separate single-read 150-cycle Illumina NextSeq 550 flow cell was used to sequence each immunoSEQ 96-well plate. The paper's processing steps were these. Because the immunoSEQ output included only junctional sequences and no quality scores, the filtering could not be the same as the filtering used for full-length reads. Sequences were annotated with PyIR, a Python wrapper for IgBLAST v1.9, using IMGT germline references to assign V/J genes and CDR3. Reads with weak V/J assignments (E-value above 1e-6), missing CDR3, stop codons, out-of-frame junctions, or ambiguous translated residues were removed. V3J clonotypes were defined as sequences sharing the same inferred V gene, J gene, and CDR3 amino acid sequence. Percentage overlap between repertoires was calculated by dividing the number of shared unique clonotypes by the size of the smaller repertoire. RTK rarefaction, the Chao1 estimator, and Recon v2.1 estimates of unobserved clonotypes were used to assess repertoire richness. For all TCRbeta clonotypes obtained by the gDNA method from four donors, generation probabilities were computed with OLGA. TCRdb obtained this table from immuneACCESS and retained in-frame rearrangements with V and J assigned. These tables miss some clones; where compared with another copy, unresolved V genes account for less than half of the shortfall, and the remainder is unexplained. V, J and clone size were drawn from that table, and D and trimming were deduced from the DNA. This sample has approximately 1.5 million clones in its table, and 95% to 99% of those were observed once. The top ten clones comprise approximately 0.44% of the sample.

Measured from the cysteine to the phenylalanine, the CDR3 is 18 residues long. Of the read, only the CDR3 DNA is kept; its 54 bases are in frame from base 1. The germline V gene yields SGHRS for CDR1 and YFSETQ for CDR2. V was cut back by 1 base and J by 0 bases, leaving a gap of 18 bases between them. A remark on this clone: This clone's antigen is unknown. No much larger clone is present one base from it, and per-base qualities are unavailable.

Input material: naive CD4+ T cells sorted from blood. The cell subset or site label corresponds to: CD45RA+ positively selected. The TCR originated in a man aged 30 to 45 in good health. The chain joins TRBV5-1 to TRBJ2-3; confidence is insufficient to name the D gene. DNA sequence: TGCGCCAGCAGCTTGCACCAGACGGGTCGCCCTAGCACAGATACGCAGTATTTT. Its product reads: CASSLHQTGRPSTDTQYF.